Reported below is one T cell receptor beta chain. The source of the sample is a study of blood T cell repertoires in COVID-19. Study overall: Samples of COVID-19 (acute and convalescent) were obtained from the United States, Italy and Spain. PBMCs, B-cell-depleted T cells, or T cells were the source of the cDNA or gDNA that made up the material.

Seattle patients were enrolled while actively infected and followed longitudinally. Original handling: Reference gene primer amplification gave estimated nucleated cell counts. TCRdb keeps only in-frame clones here, not all; method: immunoSEQ multiplex PCR. The V and J calls and clone size come from that table; D and trimming were worked out from the DNA. The table records fewer than 700,000 clones, roughly nine tenths of them present only once. The CDR3 loop spans 14 amino acids. Unmatched junction bases numbered 11, after V lost 5 bases and J lost 8 bases. Germline V gives CDR1 LNHDA, CDR2 SQIVND (reference sequence).

V usage is TRBV19 and J usage is TRBJ2-7; 8 bases fit TRBD1. This clonotype was sampled from a woman aged 45-60 years with COVID-19, enrolled during active disease. Sequenced sample: peripheral blood. The CDR3 loop is CASSEGQGGGKQYF. CDR3 sequence (DNA): TGTGCCAGTAGTGAAGGACAGGGAGGAGGCAAGCAGTACTTC.